The present T cell receptor (beta chain) was sequenced within a study of shared clonotypes between healthy human individuals. A word on this clone: The target antigen is unknown.

The authors' processing: ImmunoSEQ junction-only sequences lacked quality scores, so their filtering differed. Assay used: immunoSEQ multiplex PCR; TCRdb lists only in-frame clones, some missing. That table furnishes V, J and clone size, whereas the DNA furnished D and trimming. The sample lists about 2,200,000 clones, about 93% occurring once. Study conclusions and caveats: The authors expected sequencing depth to affect clonotype sharing among donors.

Terminally differentiated effector memory CD45RA+ cells were excluded by CCR7 positive selection of CD45RO-negative cells. V dropped 7 bases and J dropped 4 bases, with 3 bases sitting between them. The CDR3 extends over 10 amino acids. Germline V CDR1 and CDR2: MNHEY, SMNVEV (reference sequence). The material sequenced was naive CD8+ T cells from PBMCs. The genes are TRBV27 and TRBJ2-3, with D unclear. The sequence came from a man younger than 35 in good health. Some clones in this sample may be carry-over from other donors' samples. The CDR3 DNA reads as TGTGCCAGCATGTCAGATACGCAGTATTTT. Residues: CASMSDTQYF.